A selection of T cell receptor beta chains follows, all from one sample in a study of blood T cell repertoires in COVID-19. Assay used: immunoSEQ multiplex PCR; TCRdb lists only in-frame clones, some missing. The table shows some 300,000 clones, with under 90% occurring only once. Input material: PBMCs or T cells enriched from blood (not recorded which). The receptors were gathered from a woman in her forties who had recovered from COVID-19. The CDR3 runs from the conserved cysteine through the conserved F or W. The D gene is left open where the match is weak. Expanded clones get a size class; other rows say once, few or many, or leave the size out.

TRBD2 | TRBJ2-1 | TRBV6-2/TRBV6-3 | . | CASSQLAMSSSMLFF | TGTGCCAGCAGTCAACTAGCGATGTCCAGCTCGATGCTTTTCTTC
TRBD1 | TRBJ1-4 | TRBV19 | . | CASSNGQGAPNEKLFF | TGTGCCAGTAGTAACGGACAGGGGGCACCTAATGAAAAACTGTTTTTT
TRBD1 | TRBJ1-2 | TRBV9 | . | CASSERQGVNYGYTF | TGTGCCAGCAGCGAACGACAGGGGGTCAACTATGGCTACACCTTC
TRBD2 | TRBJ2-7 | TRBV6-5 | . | CASSYSSSGSYEQYF | TGTGCCAGCAGTTACTCATCTAGCGGGTCCTACGAGCAGTACTTC
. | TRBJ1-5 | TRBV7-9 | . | CASSLGGFNQPQHF | TGTGCCAGCAGCTTAGGAGGGTTCAATCAGCCCCAGCATTTT
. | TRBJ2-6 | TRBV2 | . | CAGGTSRSGANVLTF | TGTGCCGGAGGGACTTCAAGATCTGGGGCCAACGTCCTGACTTTC
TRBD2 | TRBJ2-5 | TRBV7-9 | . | CASSLGLAGGNQETQYF | TGTGCCAGCAGCTTAGGCCTAGCGGGAGGGAATCAAGAGACCCAGTACTTC
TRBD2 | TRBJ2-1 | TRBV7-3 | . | CASSPTLAGSYNEQFF | TGTGCCAGCAGCCCGACTCTAGCGGGGTCCTACAATGAGCAGTTCTTC
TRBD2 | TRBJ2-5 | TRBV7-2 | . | CASAGSGRAETQYF | TGTGCCAGCGCTGGTAGCGGGAGGGCAGAGACCCAGTACTTC
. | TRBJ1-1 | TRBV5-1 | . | CASSLGVGRNSKQAFF | TGCGCCAGCAGCTTGGGAGTCGGCAGAAACTCCAAACAGGCTTTCTTT
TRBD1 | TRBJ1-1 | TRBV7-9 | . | CASSLWGDRGRNTEAFF | TGTGCCAGCAGCTTATGGGGGGACAGGGGTCGGAACACTGAAGCTTTCTTT
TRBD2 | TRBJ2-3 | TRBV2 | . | CASSVGLAGDTQYF | TGTGCCAGCAGCGTCGGACTAGCCGGAGATACGCAGTATTTT
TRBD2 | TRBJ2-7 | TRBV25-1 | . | CASSADPGGGSYEQYF | TGTGCCAGCAGTGCGGACCCCGGGGGGGGCTCCTACGAGCAGTACTTC
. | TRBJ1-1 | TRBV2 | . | CASRAEQGATEAFF | TGTGCCAGCAGGGCTGAACAGGGTGCCACTGAAGCTTTCTTT
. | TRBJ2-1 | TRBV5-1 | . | CASSLVGDSGEQFF | TGCGCCAGCAGCTTGGTAGGCGACTCCGGTGAGCAGTTCTTC
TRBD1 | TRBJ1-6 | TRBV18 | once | CASSGQGKNSPLHF | TGTGCCAGCTCCGGACAGGGGAAGAATTCACCCCTCCACTTT
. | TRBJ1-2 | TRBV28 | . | CASSTGTSSNYGYTF | TGTGCCAGCAGCACCGGGACAAGTTCTAACTATGGCTACACCTTC
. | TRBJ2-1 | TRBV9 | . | CASSSQGGTFNEQFF | TGTGCCAGCAGCTCCCAGGGGGGCACCTTCAATGAGCAGTTCTTC
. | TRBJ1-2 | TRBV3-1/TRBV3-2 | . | CASSQVTARGYTF | TGTGCCAGCAGCCAAGTGACAGCACGTGGCTACACCTTC
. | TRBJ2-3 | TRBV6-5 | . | CAIGGYTDTQYF | TGTGCCATAGGGGGATACACAGATACGCAGTATTTT
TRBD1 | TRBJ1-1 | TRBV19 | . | CASSIRTGRMNTEAFF | TGTGCCAGTAGTATCAGGACAGGTAGGATGAACACTGAAGCTTTCTTT
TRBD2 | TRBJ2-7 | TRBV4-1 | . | CATASGGNYAYEQYF | TGCGCCACCGCATCCGGGGGGAACTATGCCTACGAGCAGTACTTC
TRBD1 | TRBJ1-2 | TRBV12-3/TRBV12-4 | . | CASSLQGAAGYTF | TGTGCCAGCAGTTTACAGGGGGCGGCTGGCTACACCTTC
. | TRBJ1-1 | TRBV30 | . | CAWQANTEAFF | TGTGCCTGGCAAGCGAACACTGAAGCTTTCTTT
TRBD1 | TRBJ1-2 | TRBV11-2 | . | CASSSPGQGNGYTF | TGTGCCAGCAGCTCCCCGGGACAGGGGAATGGCTACACCTTC
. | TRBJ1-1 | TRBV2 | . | CASSPLAEAFF | TGTGCCAGCTCTCCTTTAGCTGAAGCTTTCTTT
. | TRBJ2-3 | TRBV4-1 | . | CASSQDPRVSDTQYF | TGCGCCAGCAGCCAAGACCCCCGGGTGTCAGATACGCAGTATTTT
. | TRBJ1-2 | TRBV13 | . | CASSLGPQGNYGYTF | TGTGCCAGCAGCTTAGGCCCCCAGGGGAACTATGGCTACACCTTC
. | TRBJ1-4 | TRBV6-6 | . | CASSRPDTTNEKLFF | TGTGCCAGCAGCCGCCCAGACACTACTAATGAAAAACTGTTTTTT
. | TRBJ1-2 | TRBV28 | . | CASSYLGGENYGYTF | TGTGCCAGCAGTTACTTAGGGGGAGAAAACTATGGCTACACCTTC
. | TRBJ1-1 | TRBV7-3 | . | CASSRIRGRENTEAFF | TGTGCCAGCAGCCGCATTCGGGGGAGGGAGAACACTGAAGCTTTCTTT
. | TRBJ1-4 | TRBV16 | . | CASSQTVYNEKLFF | TGTGCCAGCAGCCAGACAGTTTATAATGAAAAACTGTTTTTT
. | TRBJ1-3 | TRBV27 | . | CASSLLGASGNTIYF | TGTGCCAGCAGTTTATTAGGGGCCTCTGGAAACACCATATATTTT
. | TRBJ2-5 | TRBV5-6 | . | CASSLDLGDQETQYF | TGTGCCAGCAGCTTGGATCTAGGGGATCAAGAGACCCAGTACTTC
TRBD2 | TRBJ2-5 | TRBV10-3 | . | CATHSGGAWETQYF | TGTGCCACCCATAGCGGGGGGGCCTGGGAGACCCAGTACTTC
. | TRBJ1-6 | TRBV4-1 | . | CASSHPLSPLHF | TGCGCCAGCAGCCATCCCCTTTCACCCCTCCACTTT
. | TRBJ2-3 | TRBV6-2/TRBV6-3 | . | CASSYSGDTQYF | TGTGCCAGCAGTTACTCCGGAGATACGCAGTATTTT
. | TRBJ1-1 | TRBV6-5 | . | CASSYSGQMNTEAFF | TGTGCCAGCAGCTACTCAGGACAGATGAACACTGAAGCTTTCTTT
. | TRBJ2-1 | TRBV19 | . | CASSPYSLQGFSYNEQFF | TGTGCCAGTAGTCCCTACTCTCTACAGGGATTTTCCTACAATGAGCAGTTCTTC
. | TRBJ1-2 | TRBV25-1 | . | CASSEQGNYGYTF | TGTGCCAGCAGTGAGCAGGGAAACTATGGCTACACCTTC
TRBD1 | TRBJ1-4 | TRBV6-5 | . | CASSTGTENEKLFF | TGTGCCAGCAGTACGGGGACAGAAAATGAAAAACTGTTTTTT
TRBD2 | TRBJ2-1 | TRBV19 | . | CASSIRAGGPYEQFF | TGTGCCAGTAGTATCAGAGCGGGAGGGCCGTATGAGCAGTTCTTC
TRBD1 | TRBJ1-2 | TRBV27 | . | CASSRTGVAPYGYTF | TGTGCCAGCAGTCGGACAGGGGTCGCACCCTATGGCTACACCTTC
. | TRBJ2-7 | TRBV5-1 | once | CASGDGTSSYEQYF | TGCGCCAGCGGGGATGGGACATCTTCCTACGAGCAGTACTTC
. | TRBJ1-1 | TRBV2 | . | CASVQQGGGTEAFF | TGTGCCAGCGTCCAACAGGGTGGGGGCACTGAAGCTTTCTTT
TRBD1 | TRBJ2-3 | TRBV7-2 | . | CASSPQGAGDTQYF | TGTGCCAGCAGCCCTCAGGGGGCTGGAGATACGCAGTATTTT
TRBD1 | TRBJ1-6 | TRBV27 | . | CASRYTGDYSPLHF | TGTGCCAGCCGATATACAGGGGACTATTCACCCCTCCACTTT
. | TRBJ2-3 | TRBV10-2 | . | CASRSGGPRDTQYF | TGCGCCAGCAGATCCGGGGGGCCTAGAGATACGCAGTATTTT
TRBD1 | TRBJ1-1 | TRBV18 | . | CASSPEGGVNTEAFF | TGTGCCAGCTCACCTGAAGGGGGCGTGAACACTGAAGCTTTCTTT
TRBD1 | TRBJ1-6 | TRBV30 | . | CAWRGGGGHSPLHF | TGTGCCTGGCGGGGGGGAGGGGGCCACTCACCCCTCCACTTT
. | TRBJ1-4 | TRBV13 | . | CASSLGWGEATNEKLFF | TGTGCCAGCAGCTTAGGCTGGGGCGAGGCAACTAATGAAAAACTGTTTTTT
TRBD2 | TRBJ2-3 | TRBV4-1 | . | CASSQEPGLAGGDTQYF | TGCGCCAGCAGCCAAGAGCCGGGACTAGCGGGAGGGGATACGCAGTATTTT
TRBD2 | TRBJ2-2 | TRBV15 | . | CATSRAAGASTGELFF | TGTGCCACCAGCAGAGCTGCGGGAGCGAGCACCGGGGAGCTGTTTTTT